The present TCR beta chain was sequenced within a study of T-cell memory formation after mild COVID-19. General study results and limits: The study detected some responding clones in pre-infection memory, suggesting cross-reactive memory joined.

TCRdb called the 5' RACE reads again in MiXCR, with one record for every CDR3 protein. The sample carries around 100,000 distinct CDR3 sequences, about 20% recorded once. V lost 1 base and J lost 8; bases outside the gene matches: 11. The germline V gene encodes CDR1 LGHNA and CDR2 YNFKEQ. The CDR3 length is 16 residues. This clonotype showed up just a few times. Its antigen is currently unknown. The sequence was obtained from a man aged 18 to 30 who had mild COVID-19 (a few samples of this study predate the infection). Cell type and time point are not known. The source material was PBMCs or a T cell subset sorted from them (not recorded which). This chain joins TRBV4-2 and TRBJ2-1, with 7 bases identical to TRBD2. As DNA, the CDR3 is TGTGCCAGCAGCCAAGTCGGAGGGATGGGGAGGGATGAGCAGTTCTTC. It is translated as CASSQVGGMGRDEQFF.